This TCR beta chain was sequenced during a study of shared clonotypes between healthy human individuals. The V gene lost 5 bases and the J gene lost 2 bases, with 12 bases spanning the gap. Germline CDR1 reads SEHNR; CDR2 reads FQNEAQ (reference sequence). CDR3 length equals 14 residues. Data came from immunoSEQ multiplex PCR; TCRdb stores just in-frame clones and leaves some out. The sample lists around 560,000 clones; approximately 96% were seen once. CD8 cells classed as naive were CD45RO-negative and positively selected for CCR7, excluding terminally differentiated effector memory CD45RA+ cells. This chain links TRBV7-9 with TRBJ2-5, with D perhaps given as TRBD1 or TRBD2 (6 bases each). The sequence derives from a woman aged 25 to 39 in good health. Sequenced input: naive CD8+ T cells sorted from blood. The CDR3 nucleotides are TGTGCCAGCAGCCTTATAGGGGGGCAAGAGACCCAGTACTTC. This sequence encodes CASSLIGGQETQYF. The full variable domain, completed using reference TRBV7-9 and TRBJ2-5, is DTGVSQNPRHKITKRGQNVTFRCDPISEHNRLYWYRQTLGQGPEFLTYFQNEAQLEKSRLLSDRFSAERPKGSFSTLEIQRTEQGDSAMYLCASSLIGGQETQYFGPGTRLLVL.